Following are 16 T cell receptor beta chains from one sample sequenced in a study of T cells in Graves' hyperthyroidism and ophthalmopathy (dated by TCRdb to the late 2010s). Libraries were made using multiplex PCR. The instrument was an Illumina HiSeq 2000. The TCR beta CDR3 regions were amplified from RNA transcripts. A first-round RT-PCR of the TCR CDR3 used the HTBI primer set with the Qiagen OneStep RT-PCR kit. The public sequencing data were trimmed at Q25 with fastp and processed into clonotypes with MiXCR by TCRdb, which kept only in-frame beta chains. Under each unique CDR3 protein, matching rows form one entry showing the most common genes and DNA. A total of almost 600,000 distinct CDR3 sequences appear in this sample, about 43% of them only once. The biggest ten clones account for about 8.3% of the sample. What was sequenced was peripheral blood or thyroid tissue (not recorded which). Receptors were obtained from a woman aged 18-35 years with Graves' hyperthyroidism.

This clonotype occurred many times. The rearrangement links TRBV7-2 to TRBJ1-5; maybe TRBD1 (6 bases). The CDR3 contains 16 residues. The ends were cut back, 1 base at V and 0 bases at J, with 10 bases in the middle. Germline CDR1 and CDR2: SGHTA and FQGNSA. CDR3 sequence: CASSLVGGYSNQPQHF. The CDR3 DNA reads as TGTGCCAGCAGCTTAGTAGGGGGTTATAGCAATCAGCCCCAGCATTTT.

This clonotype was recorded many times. The CDR3 DNA sequence: TGTGCCATCACTCCCGGGACAGGGGTTGCCGAGCAGTACTTC. Its translation: CAITPGTGVAEQYF. The chain couples TRBV10-3 to TRBJ2-7, with 10 bases lining up with TRBD1. Losses at the gene ends were 7 bases for V and 6 bases for J; bases not matched to a gene: 9. Germline CDR1 is ENHRY and CDR2 is SYGVKD. The CDR3 runs to 14 residues.

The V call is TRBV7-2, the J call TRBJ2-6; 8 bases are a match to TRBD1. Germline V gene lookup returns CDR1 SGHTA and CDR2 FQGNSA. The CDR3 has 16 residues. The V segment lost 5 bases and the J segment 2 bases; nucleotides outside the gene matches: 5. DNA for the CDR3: TGTGCCAGCAGCCCCCGACAGGGGACTGGGGCCAACGTCCTGACTTTC. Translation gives CASSPRQGTGANVLTF.

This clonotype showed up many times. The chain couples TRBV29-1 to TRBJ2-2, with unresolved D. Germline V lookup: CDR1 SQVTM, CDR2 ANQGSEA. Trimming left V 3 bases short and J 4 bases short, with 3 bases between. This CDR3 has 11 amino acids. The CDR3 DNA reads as TGCAGCGTTGACCTCACCGGGGAGCTGTTTTTT. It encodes CSVDLTGELFF.

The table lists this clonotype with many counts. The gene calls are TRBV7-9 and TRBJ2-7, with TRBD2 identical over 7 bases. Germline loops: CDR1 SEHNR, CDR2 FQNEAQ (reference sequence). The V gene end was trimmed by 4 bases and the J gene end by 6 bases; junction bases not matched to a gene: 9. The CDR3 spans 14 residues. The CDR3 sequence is CASSSLAVLGEQYF. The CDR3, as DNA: TGTGCCAGCAGCTCGCTAGCGGTCCTCGGCGAGCAGTACTTC.

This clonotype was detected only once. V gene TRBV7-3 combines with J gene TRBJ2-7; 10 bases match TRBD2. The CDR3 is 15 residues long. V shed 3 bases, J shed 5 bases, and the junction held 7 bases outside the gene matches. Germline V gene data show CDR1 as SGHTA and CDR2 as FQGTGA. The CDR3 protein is CASSFTSGRADEQYF. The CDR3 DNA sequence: TGTGCCAGCAGCTTCACCAGCGGGAGGGCAGACGAGCAGTACTTC.

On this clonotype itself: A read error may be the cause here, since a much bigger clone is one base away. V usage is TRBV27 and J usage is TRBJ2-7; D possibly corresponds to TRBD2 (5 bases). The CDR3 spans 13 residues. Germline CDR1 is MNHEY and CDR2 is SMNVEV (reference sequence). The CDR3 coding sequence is TGTGCCAGCAGTTTCGGGGAGTCCTACGAGCGGTACTTC. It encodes CASSFGESYERYF.

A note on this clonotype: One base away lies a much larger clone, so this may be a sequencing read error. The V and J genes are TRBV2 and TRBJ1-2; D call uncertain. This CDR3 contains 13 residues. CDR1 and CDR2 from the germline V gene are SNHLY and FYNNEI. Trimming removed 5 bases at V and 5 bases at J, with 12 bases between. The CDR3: CASSLGTMYGYTF. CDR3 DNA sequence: TGTGCCAGCAGTTTAGGCACCATGTATGGCTACACCTTC.

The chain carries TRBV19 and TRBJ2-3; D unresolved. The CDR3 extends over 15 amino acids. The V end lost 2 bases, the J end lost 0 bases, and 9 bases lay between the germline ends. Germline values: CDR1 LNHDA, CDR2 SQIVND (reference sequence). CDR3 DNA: TGTGCCAGTAGTATAAGAACTCAAAGCACAGATACGCAGTATTTT. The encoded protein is CASSIRTQSTDTQYF.

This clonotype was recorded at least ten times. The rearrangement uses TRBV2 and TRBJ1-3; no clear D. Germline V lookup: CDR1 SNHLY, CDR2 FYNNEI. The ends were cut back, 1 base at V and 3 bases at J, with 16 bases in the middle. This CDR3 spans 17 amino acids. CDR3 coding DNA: TGTGCCAGCAGTGAAGGACCTGCGGGAGTAGATGGAAACACCATATATTTT. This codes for CASSEGPAGVDGNTIYF.

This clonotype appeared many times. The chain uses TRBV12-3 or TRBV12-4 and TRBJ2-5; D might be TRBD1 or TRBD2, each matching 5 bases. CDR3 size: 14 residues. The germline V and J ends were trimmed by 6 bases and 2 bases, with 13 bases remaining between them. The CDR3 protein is CASRPGRRQETQYF. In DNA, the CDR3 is TGTGCCAGCAGACCGGGACGACGACAAGAGACCCAGTACTTC.

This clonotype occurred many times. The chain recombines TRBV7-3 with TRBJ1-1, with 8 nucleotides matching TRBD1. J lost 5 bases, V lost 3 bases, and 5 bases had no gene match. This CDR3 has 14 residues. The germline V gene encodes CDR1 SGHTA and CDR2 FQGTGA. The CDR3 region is CASSLDREGTEAFF. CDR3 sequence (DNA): TGTGCCAGCAGCTTGGACAGGGAGGGAACTGAAGCTTTCTTT. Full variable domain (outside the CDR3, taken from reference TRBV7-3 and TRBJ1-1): GAGVSQTPSNKVTEKGKYVELRCDPISGHTALYWYRQSLGQGPEFLIYFQGTGAADDSGLPNDRFFAVRPEGSVSTLKIQRTERGDSAVYLCASSLDREGTEAFFGQGTRLTVV.

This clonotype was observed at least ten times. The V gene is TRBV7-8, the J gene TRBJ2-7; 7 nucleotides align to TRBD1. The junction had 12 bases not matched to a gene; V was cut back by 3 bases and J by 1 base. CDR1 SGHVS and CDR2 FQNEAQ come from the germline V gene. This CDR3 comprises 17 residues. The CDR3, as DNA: TGTGCCAGCAGCTTTTCCCGGGACAGAATAGGTTCCTACGAGCAGTACTTC. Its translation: CASSFSRDRIGSYEQYF.

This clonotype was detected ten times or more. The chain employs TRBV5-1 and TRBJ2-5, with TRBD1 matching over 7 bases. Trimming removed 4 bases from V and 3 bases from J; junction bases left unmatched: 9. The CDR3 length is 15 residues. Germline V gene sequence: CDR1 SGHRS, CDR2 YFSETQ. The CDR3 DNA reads TGCGCCAGCAGCAGCCCAGGGACAGCGAAAGAGACCCAGTACTTC. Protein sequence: CASSSPGTAKETQYF.

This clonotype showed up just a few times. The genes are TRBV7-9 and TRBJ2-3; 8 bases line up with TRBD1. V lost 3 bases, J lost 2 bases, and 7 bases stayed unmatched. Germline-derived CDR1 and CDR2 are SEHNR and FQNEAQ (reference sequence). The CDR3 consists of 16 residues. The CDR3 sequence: CASSLPGGPTTDTQYF. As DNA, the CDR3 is TGTGCCAGCAGCTTGCCAGGGGGCCCGACCACAGATACGCAGTATTTT. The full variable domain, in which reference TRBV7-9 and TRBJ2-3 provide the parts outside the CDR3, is DTGVSQNPRHKITKRGQNVTFRCDPISEHNRLYWYRQTLGQGPEFLTYFQNEAQLEKSRLLSDRFSAERPKGSFSTLEIQRTEQGDSAMYLCASSLPGGPTTDTQYFGPGTRLTVL.

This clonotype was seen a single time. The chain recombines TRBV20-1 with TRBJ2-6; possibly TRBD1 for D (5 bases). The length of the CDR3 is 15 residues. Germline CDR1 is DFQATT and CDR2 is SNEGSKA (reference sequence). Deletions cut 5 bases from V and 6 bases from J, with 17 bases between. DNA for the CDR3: TGCAGTGCTGGCCCACAGGTAGAAGTGGCCAACGTCCTGACTTTC. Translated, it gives CSAGPQVEVANVLTF.